The clone carrying this TCR beta chain was seen ten or more times. Its antigen is unknown. PBMCs were derived from 10 ml fresh peripheral blood. This sample was taken from a study of T cells in Graves' hyperthyroidism and ophthalmopathy. Study findings and constraints: Stable hyperthyroidism was separated from ophthalmopathy by a model based on 13 V-J features. Most thyroid-expanded clonotypes above 0.001 were also found in blood. Ophthalmopathy prediction by the model preceded onset by a median about 6.3 months.

Template material for amplifying TCR beta CDR3 regions consisted of RNA transcripts. The study used the HTBI primer set for a first-round RT-PCR of the TCR CDR3. A single record per CDR3 protein comes from TCRdb applying MiXCR to the multiplex PCR reads. The sample carries 90,000 to 120,000 distinct CDR3 sequences, about a sixth recorded once. The ends were cut back, 0 bases at V and 0 bases at J, with 6 bases in the middle. The CDR3 has 14 residues. Germline values: CDR1 SGHRS, CDR2 YFSETQ. The source is a woman in her fifties or sixties with Graves' hyperthyroidism. The V and J genes are TRBV5-1 and TRBJ1-2, with D unclear. The sample comprised blood. CDR3 sequence (DNA): TGCGCCAGCAGCTTGGCGGATTCTAACTATGGCTACACCTTC. Residues: CASSLADSNYGYTF.